This T cell receptor beta chain was identified during a study of T cell responses to AZD1222 COVID-19 vaccine. Clones were read by immunoSEQ multiplex PCR, and TCRdb kept only the in-frame ones, dropping some. The sample consists of about 140,000 clones, more than 75% of them appearing once. The receptor's source is an adult who received the AZD1222 COVID-19 vaccine. This material consisted of peripheral blood, taken 28 days after the second AZD1222 dose.

For the CDR3, the DNA is TGTGCCAGCAGCCGGGACAGGGTGAACACTGAAGCTTTCTTT. Its translation: CASSRDRVNTEAFF. This chain connects TRBV25-1 to TRBJ1-1; TRBD1 matches 9 bases. From germline, CDR1 is MGHDK and CDR2 SYGVNS. J was trimmed by 0 bases and V by 6 bases; bases with no gene match: 2. The CDR3 spans 14 residues.